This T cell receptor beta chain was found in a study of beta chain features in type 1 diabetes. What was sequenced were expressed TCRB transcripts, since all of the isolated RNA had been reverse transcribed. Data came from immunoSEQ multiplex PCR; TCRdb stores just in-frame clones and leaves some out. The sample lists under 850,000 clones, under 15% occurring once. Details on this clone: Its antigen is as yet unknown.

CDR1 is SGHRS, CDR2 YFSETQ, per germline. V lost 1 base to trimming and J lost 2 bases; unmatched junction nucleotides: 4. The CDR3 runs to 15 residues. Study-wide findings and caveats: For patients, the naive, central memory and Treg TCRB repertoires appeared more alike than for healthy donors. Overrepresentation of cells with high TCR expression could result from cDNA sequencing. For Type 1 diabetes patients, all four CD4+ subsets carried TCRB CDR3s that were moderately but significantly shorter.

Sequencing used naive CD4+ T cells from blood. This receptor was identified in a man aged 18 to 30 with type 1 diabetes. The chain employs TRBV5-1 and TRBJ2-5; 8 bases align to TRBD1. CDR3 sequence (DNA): TGCGCCAGCAGCTTGCACAGGGGGAGGCAAGAGACCCAGTACTTC. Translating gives CASSLHRGRQETQYF.